This T cell receptor (beta chain) comes out of a study of blood T cell repertoires in COVID-19 (dated by TCRdb to between 2020 and 2021). For context, the study as a whole: Collaborator samples came from the United States, Italy and Spain and covered acute and convalescent phases of COVID-19. The material from the prospective study consisted of cDNA or gDNA derived from T cells, B-cell-depleted T cells, or PBMCs. The dataset comprised deeply sampled blood TCRbeta repertoires from subjects exposed to, actively infected with, or recovered from COVID-19. The repertoires were released in a freely available public database intended as a resource for research on the immune response to SARS-CoV-2. The samples were drawn from the first 160 participants of the ongoing ImmuneRACE study and from over 950 subjects provided by 6 global collaborators. The sample metadata nearly always contained a de-identified subject ID, COVID-19 status, age in years and sex. Where HLA class I and class II types were available, the types were taken from metadata supplied by the sample provider, not from assay-based typing. Findings and caveats that apply to the study as a whole: How much clinical and demographic metadata was included differed by source and by participant, and the metadata was provided uncurated.

In Seattle, one collaborating source enrolled patients while the infection was active and tracked those patients longitudinally over the course of disease. Collaborating institutions collected whole blood in K2EDTA tubes following their own protocols. For TCRbeta analysis, collaborators shipped samples as frozen whole blood, isolated PBMCs, or DNA extracted from either of those sample types. TCRbeta CDR3 regions were amplified from genomic DNA by means of the immunoSEQ Assay, a bias-controlled multiplex PCR. In the paper's pipeline: Within the assay, amplification of reference gene primers was used to estimate how many nucleated cells each sample contained. Sequence reads were collapsed and filtered to measure the absolute abundance of every unique TCRbeta CDR3 rearrangement. Productive Simpson clonality was computed per sample as the square root of Simpson's diversity index over productive rearrangements. TCRdb holds this immuneACCESS table with in-frame rearrangements only. Some clones are missing; in checked studies, unresolved V genes explain under half, and the rest has no known cause. The D gene and trimming were derived from the DNA, and the V and J assignments and clone size from that table. Recorded for this sample are some 57,000 clones; 82% of them occurred a single time. The ten largest clones capture around a tenth of the sample.

Details on this clone: The antigen it recognizes is unknown. Base qualities are not provided; no much larger clone lies one nucleotide away.

The germline V gene specifies KGHSH as CDR1 and LQKENI as CDR2. Reading from cysteine to phenylalanine, the CDR3 counts 18 amino acids. Only the CDR3 DNA is retained, 54 bases long and in frame from the first base. V and J are trimmed by 3 bases and 0 bases, and the gene matches miss 13 bases of the junction. Sequenced: peripheral blood. This TCR was sampled from an elderly man with COVID-19, enrolled during active disease. This sequence uses TRBV18 and TRBJ2-7; TRBD1 fits 8 bases in the junction. The CDR3 amino acid sequence is: CASSPAPPGGRNSYEQYF. The bases are TGTGCCAGCTCACCTGCCCCCCCAGGGGGCCGCAACTCCTACGAGCAGTACTTC.